Shown below are 9 T cell receptor beta chains from a single sample sequenced in a study of T cell responses to AZD1222 COVID-19 vaccine (dated by TCRdb to about 2021). The sample's time point label, in plain terms: sample from adult after SARS-CoV-2 infection, after symptom onset. Receptors were amplified or captured by the immunoSEQ multiplex PCR assay. TCRdb obtained this table from immuneACCESS and retained in-frame rearrangements with V and J assigned. These tables miss some clones; where compared with another copy, unresolved V genes account for less than half of the shortfall, and the remainder is unexplained. Within this sample are 110,000 to 150,000 clones, with 85% to 95% of them counted one time only. The leading ten clones occupy more than 10% of the sample. The sample here was peripheral blood, taken after recovery from COVID-19. The receptors here all came from an adult who had recovered from COVID-19.

This sequence joins TRBV27 and TRBJ1-2; 10 nucleotides align to TRBD1. Germline assignment: CDR1 MNHEY and CDR2 SMNVEV (reference sequence). The CDR3 runs 15 residues. V lost 5 bases and J lost 3; bases outside the gene matches: 6. CDR3 residues: CASSPPGQGHYGYTF. The CDR3, as DNA: TGTGCCAGCAGTCCTCCGGGACAGGGGCACTATGGCTACACCTTC.

The V and J genes are TRBV2 and TRBJ2-3; 9 bases fit TRBD2. Trimming cost V 8 bases and J 0 bases; bases outside gene matches: 9. Germline loops: CDR1 SNHLY, CDR2 FYNNEI. This CDR3 comprises 16 residues. CDR3 DNA: TGTGCCAGCTCGCGGGGGGGCACCCTGAGCACAGATACGCAGTATTTT. Its translation is CASSRGGTLSTDTQYF.

The chain combines TRBV24-1 with TRBJ2-7, with a tentative D call TRBD1 (5 bases). This CDR3 is built from 13 residues. Germline-derived CDR1 and CDR2 are KGHDR and SFDVKD. Trimming cost V 2 bases and J 12 bases, with 16 bases left between them. The CDR3 here is CATSDSSRATRYF. In nucleotides, the CDR3 is TGTGCCACCAGTGATTCCAGCAGGGCCACCAGGTACTTC.

The V and J genes are TRBV5-1 and TRBJ2-2; 9 bases map to TRBD1. The CDR3 length is 13 residues. The germline V gene has CDR1 SGHRS and CDR2 YFSETQ. The J segment lost 9 bases and the V segment lost 6 bases, leaving 6 bases of the junction unmatched. The CDR3, as DNA: TGCGCCAGCAATCTACAGGGGGCGCGGGAGCTGTTTTTT. The encoded protein is CASNLQGARELFF. The variable domain in full, with the rest retrieved from reference TRBV5-1 and TRBJ2-2, is KAGVTQTPRYLIKTRGQQVTLSCSPISGHRSVSWYQQTPGQGLQFLFEYFSETQRNKGNFPGRFSGRQFSNSRSEMNVSTLELGDSALYLCASNLQGARELFFGEGSRLTVL.

DNA for the CDR3: TGTGCCAGCAGCTTGGTTTCGGGAGAGGGCTACGAGCAGTACTTC. Protein sequence: CASSLVSGEGYEQYF. The rearrangement links TRBV5-4 to TRBJ2-7; perhaps TRBD2 as D (6 bases). The germline gives CDR1 SGHNT, CDR2 YYREEE (reference sequence). V was cut by 0 bases and J by 3 bases, with 13 bases left in between. The CDR3 has 15 amino acids.

The J gene is TRBJ1-4, the V gene TRBV7-3; 10 positions match TRBD1. Per germline, CDR1 SGHTA and CDR2 FQGTGA. V trimming: 5 bases; J trimming: 0 bases; junction bases outside the gene matches: 6. The CDR3 is 17 residues long. This CDR3 is CASSLTGGFATNEKLFF. The CDR3 nucleotides read TGTGCCAGCAGCCTGACAGGGGGCTTTGCAACTAATGAAAAACTGTTTTTT.

The chain is built from TRBV27 and TRBJ1-1; TRBD1 matches at 7 bases. Trimming removed 5 bases from V and 6 bases from J; junction bases left unmatched: 9. Germline V gene lookup returns CDR1 MNHEY and CDR2 SMNVEV (reference sequence). The CDR3 runs to 14 residues. The CDR3 here is CASSPGQRQAEAFF. CDR3 DNA sequence: TGTGCCAGCAGTCCGGGACAGAGGCAAGCTGAAGCTTTCTTT.

The rearrangement uses TRBV9 and TRBJ2-2, with D unresolved. The germline V and J ends were trimmed by 5 bases and 2 bases, with 4 bases remaining between them. The CDR3 runs 12 residues. CDR1 SGDLS and CDR2 YYNGEE come from the germline V gene. The CDR3 reads CASSVNTGELFF. The CDR3 region has the DNA TGTGCCAGCAGTGTTAACACCGGGGAGCTGTTTTTT.

The genes are TRBV3-1 (or the pseudogene TRBV3-2) and TRBJ2-7; no reliable D call. The CDR3 runs 13 residues. V dropped 4 bases and J dropped 2 bases, with 9 bases sitting between them. CDR1 is LGHDT, CDR2 YNNKEL, per germline (reference sequence). Here the CDR3 DNA reads TGTGCCAGCAGCCGAACTAAAACCTACGAGCAGTACTTC. This translates into CASSRTKTYEQYF.